Shown below are 12 T cell receptor beta chains from a single sample sequenced in a study of blood T cell repertoires in COVID-19. Some clones are missing from TCRdb's copy, which holds only in-frame ones; the method was immunoSEQ multiplex PCR. This table holds under 200,000 clones, more than 85% found once. The sequencing input was peripheral blood. Source of these receptors: a man aged 55 to 69 with COVID-19, enrolled during active disease.

The V gene is TRBV19, the J gene TRBJ2-2, with a possible D match to TRBD1 (6 bases). V lost 2 bases to trimming and J lost 4 bases, with 14 bases between them. Germline CDR1 LNHDA, CDR2 SQIVND (reference sequence). This CDR3 has 16 amino acids. CDR3 in DNA: TGTGCCAGTAGTATACTCACAGGGATAGGCACCGGGGAGCTGTTTTTT. Its protein is CASSILTGIGTGELFF.

The chain uses TRBV15 and TRBJ1-4, with D uncertain. CDR1 and CDR2 (germline): LNHNV, YYDKDF (reference sequence). CDR3 length equals 13 residues. The V end was cut by 1 base, the J end by 5 bases, with 5 bases between. The DNA for the CDR3 is TGTGCCACCAGCAGAGTAGAGAATGAAAAACTGTTTTTT. This codes for CATSRVENEKLFF. The full variable domain, with the rest looked up from reference TRBV15 and TRBJ1-4, is DAMVIQNPRYQVTQFGKPVTLSCSQTLNHNVMYWYQQKSSQAPKLLFHYYDKDFNNEADTPDNFQSRRPNTSFCFLDIRSPGLGDTAMYLCATSRVENEKLFFGSGTQLSVL.

This clone was counted a single time. The chain is built from TRBV7-3 and TRBJ1-2; D gene unclear. Trimming cost V 5 bases and J 4 bases, with 11 bases left between them. This CDR3 is built from 13 residues. CDR1 SGHTA and CDR2 FQGTGA come from the germline V gene. This chain's CDR3 is CASSPGSAYGYTF. The DNA for the CDR3 is TGTGCCAGCAGCCCTGGGAGCGCCTATGGCTACACCTTC.

The chain recombines TRBV2 with TRBJ1-1; tentatively, D is TRBD1 (6 bases). CDR3 length equals 16 residues. Looked up from germline, CDR1 is SNHLY and CDR2 is FYNNEI. V dropped 5 bases and J dropped 0 bases, with 16 bases sitting between them. The CDR3 DNA reads TGTGCCAGCAGTCCCCGAAAGGCAGGGGTGAACACTGAAGCTTTCTTT. Translation: CASSPRKAGVNTEAFF.

This sequence joins TRBV25-1 and TRBJ1-6; possible D gene TRBD1, 5 bases. V was shortened by 9 bases and J by 6 bases, with 15 bases between the two germline ends. The CDR3 has 14 residues. CDR1 and CDR2 (germline): MGHDK, SYGVNS. The CDR3 is CASQNQGTNSPLHF. Written as DNA, the CDR3 is TGTGCCAGTCAAAATCAGGGTACTAATTCACCCCTCCACTTT.

This clone occurred a few times. V and J are TRBV2 and TRBJ1-1; D gene ambiguous. The CDR3 runs 13 residues. With 5 bases removed from V and 7 bases from J, the gap between germline ends came to 14 bases. Germline CDR1 and CDR2: SNHLY and FYNNEI. CDR3 sequence: CASSQVITGEAFF. The DNA for the CDR3 is TGTGCCAGCAGTCAAGTAATAACCGGTGAAGCTTTCTTT.

The V call is TRBV11-3, the J call TRBJ2-2; 8 bases are a match to TRBD2. Germline CDR1 and CDR2: SGHNT and YENEEA. J was trimmed by 6 bases and V by 1 base; bases with no gene match: 10. The CDR3 spans 17 residues. CDR3 nucleotides: TGTGCCAGCAGCTTAGTCCCCAGTAATAGCGGGGCCGGGGAGCTGTTTTTT. Encoded protein: CASSLVPSNSGAGELFF. The full variable domain, completed using reference TRBV11-3 and TRBJ2-2, is EAGVVQSPRYKIIEKKQPVAFWCNPISGHNTLYWYLQNLGQGPELLIRYENEEAVDDSQLPKDRFSAERLKGVDSTLKIQPAELGDSAVYLCASSLVPSNSGAGELFFGEGSRLTVL.

This chain uses TRBV6-5 with TRBJ1-6, with D unclear. Per germline, CDR1 MNHEY and CDR2 SVGAGI. CDR3 size: 15 residues. V was cut by 3 bases and J by 3 bases, with 9 bases left in between. In DNA, the CDR3 is TGTGCCAGCAGTTATTTGGGCAGCTATAATTCACCCCTCCACTTT. Amino acid sequence: CASSYLGSYNSPLHF.

Of note for this clone: Additional DNA sequences in this sample encode the identical CDR3. V gene TRBV19 combines with J gene TRBJ2-2, with 8 bases fitting TRBD1. The CDR3 is made up of 14 amino acids. The V and J ends lost 5 bases and 5 bases, in that order; junction bases with no gene match: 4. In germline, CDR1 is LNHDA, CDR2 SQIVND (reference sequence). The CDR3 loop is CASSLTGATGELFF. The CDR3 nucleotides read TGTGCCAGTAGTTTGACAGGGGCGACCGGGGAGCTGTTTTTT.

The chain employs TRBV18 and TRBJ2-1; 7 bases are a match to TRBD2. Per germline, CDR1 KGHSH and CDR2 LQKENI. The J segment lost 4 bases and the V segment lost 3 bases, leaving 9 bases of the junction unmatched. The CDR3 totals 16 residues. The CDR3 reads CASSPPGQRGYNEQFF. The CDR3, as DNA: TGTGCCAGCTCACCTCCAGGCCAGCGGGGTTACAATGAGCAGTTCTTC.

The chain carries TRBV28 and TRBJ1-2; 7 positions match TRBD1. V lost 2 bases and J lost 3; bases outside the gene matches: 3. This CDR3 is 14 amino acids long. Germline-derived CDR1 and CDR2 are MDHEN and SYDVKM. The chain's CDR3 is CASSLKGADYGYTF. The CDR3 DNA is TGTGCCAGCAGTTTAAAGGGGGCGGACTATGGCTACACCTTC.

The V call is TRBV5-6, the J call TRBJ1-1; TRBD1 agrees at 7 bases. V gave up 2 bases and J gave up 0 bases; unmatched junction bases: 10. CDR3 length: 17 residues. CDR1 and CDR2 from the germline V gene are SGHDT and YYEEEE. CDR3 sequence reads: CASSFLGRGYMNTEAFF. CDR3 nucleotides: TGTGCCAGCAGCTTTCTCGGCAGGGGGTACATGAACACTGAAGCTTTCTTT. Complete variable domain (other parts from reference TRBV5-6 and TRBJ1-1): DAGVTQSPTHLIKTRGQQVTLRCSPKSGHDTVSWYQQALGQGPQFIFQYYEEEERQRGNFPDRFSGHQFPNYSSELNVNALLLGDSALYLCASSFLGRGYMNTEAFFGQGTRLTVV.